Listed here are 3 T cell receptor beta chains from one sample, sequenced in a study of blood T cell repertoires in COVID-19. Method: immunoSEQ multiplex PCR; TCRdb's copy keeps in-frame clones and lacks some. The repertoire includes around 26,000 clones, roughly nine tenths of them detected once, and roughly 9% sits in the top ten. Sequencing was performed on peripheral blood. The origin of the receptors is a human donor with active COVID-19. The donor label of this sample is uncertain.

The CDR3 spells CASSSLPSSYEQYF. CDR3 coding DNA: TGTGCCAGCAGTTCCCTTCCCTCCTCCTACGAGCAGTACTTC. The chain recombines TRBV28 with TRBJ2-7, with D hard to call. Germline lookup yields CDR1 MDHEN and CDR2 SYDVKM. The V end was cut by 4 bases, the J end by 0 bases, with 10 bases between. This CDR3 has 14 residues.

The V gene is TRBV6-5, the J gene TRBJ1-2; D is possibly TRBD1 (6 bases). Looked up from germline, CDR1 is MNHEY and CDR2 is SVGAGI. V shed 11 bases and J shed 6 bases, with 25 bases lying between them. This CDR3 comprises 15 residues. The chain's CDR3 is CAALSVQGEGDGYTF. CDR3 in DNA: TGTGCCGCACTATCCGTACAGGGTGAGGGTGATGGCTACACCTTC.

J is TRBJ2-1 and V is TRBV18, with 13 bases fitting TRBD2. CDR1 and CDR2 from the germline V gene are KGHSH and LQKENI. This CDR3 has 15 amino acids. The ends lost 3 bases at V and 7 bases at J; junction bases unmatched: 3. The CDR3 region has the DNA TGTGCCAGCTCACCCGGGACTAGCGGGAAAAATGAGCAGTTCTTC. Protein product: CASSPGTSGKNEQFF.